This T cell receptor beta chain was obtained from a study of cytomegalovirus exposure and HLA in healthy donors. The study, taken as a whole, reports: Segments of the TCR beta V type were, in most cases, productive about 87% or about 30% of the time in an earlier analysis.

In the PCR, 60 Vbeta and 13 Jbeta primers were used. Sequenced by immunoSEQ multiplex PCR; TCRdb stores in-frame clones only, minus some. The table lists under 200,000 clones, roughly 80% of them singletons. As regards this clone: Its antigen remains unidentified.

The sequenced sample consisted of PBMCs. The clonotype was recovered from a woman aged 25-40 years in good health and CMV-seropositive.

CDR3 loop: CASSLGSANEQFF. DNA for the CDR3: TGCGCCAGCAGCTTGGGGAGCGCCAATGAGCAGTTCTTC. This chain joins TRBV5-1 and TRBJ2-1, with D hard to call. The CDR3 totals 13 residues. Germline loops: CDR1 SGHRS, CDR2 YFSETQ. Trimming stripped 0 bases from V and 6 bases from J, with 7 bases between.